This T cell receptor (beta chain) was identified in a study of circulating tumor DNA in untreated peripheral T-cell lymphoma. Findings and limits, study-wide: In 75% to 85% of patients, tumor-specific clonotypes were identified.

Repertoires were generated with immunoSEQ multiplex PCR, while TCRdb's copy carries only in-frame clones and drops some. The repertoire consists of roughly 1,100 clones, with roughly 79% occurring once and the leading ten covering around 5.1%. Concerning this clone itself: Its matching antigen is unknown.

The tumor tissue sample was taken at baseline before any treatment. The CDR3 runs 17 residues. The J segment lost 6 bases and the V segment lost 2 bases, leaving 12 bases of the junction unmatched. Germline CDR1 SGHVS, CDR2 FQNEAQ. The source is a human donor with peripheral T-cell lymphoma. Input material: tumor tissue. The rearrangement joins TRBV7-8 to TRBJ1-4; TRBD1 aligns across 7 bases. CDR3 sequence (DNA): TGTGCCAGCAGCTTATCCGGACAGGATCGGTGGGATGAAAAACTGTTTTTT. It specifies CASSLSGQDRWDEKLFF.